The rows below give T cell receptor beta chains drawn from one sample of a study of cytomegalovirus exposure and HLA in healthy donors. Profiled with immunoSEQ multiplex PCR; TCRdb holds only in-frame clones, not every one. Here the sample spans approximately 120,000 clones, over 65% being singletons. Sequencing was performed on PBMCs. These receptors were collected from a man aged 45-60 years in good health and CMV-seronegative. Both conserved end residues are part of each CDR3. D genes are given only for firm matches. Size is omitted from some rows. Given values are once, few, many or a class for expanded clones.

D gene	clone size	V gene	J gene	CDR3 protein	CDR3 DNA
-	-	TRBV9	TRBJ2-7	CASSVGLTSEQYF	TGTGCCAGCAGCGTGGGCCTCACTTCGGAGCAGTACTTC
-	few	TRBV6-1	TRBJ2-2	CATRFDRPTGELFF	TGTGCCACGCGATTTGACAGACCAACCGGGGAGCTGTTTTTT
TRBD2	-	TRBV5-1	TRBJ2-3	CASSRGGGPLTDTQYF	TGCGCCAGCAGCCGCGGCGGGGGGCCCCTCACAGATACGCAGTATTTT
TRBD1	-	TRBV11-2	TRBJ2-2	CASSPRDRQLFF	TGTGCCAGCAGCCCGAGGGACAGGCAGCTGTTTTTT
-	once	TRBV6-6	TRBJ2-2	CASSYPPGGLPGELFF	TGTGCCAGCAGTTACCCCCCCGGGGGGCTTCCCGGGGAGCTGTTTTTT
TRBD1	few	TRBV19	TRBJ2-4	CASSRATGYRGANIQYF	TGTGCCAGTAGCCGAGCAACGGGTTACAGGGGTGCGAACATTCAGTACTTC
-	-	TRBV10-2	TRBJ1-1	CASSEPGIAPEAFF	TGCGCCAGCAGTGAACCAGGGATAGCCCCTGAAGCTTTCTTT
-	few	TRBV5-1	TRBJ1-2	CASSLRGGTVTNYGYTF	TGCGCCAGCAGCCTCCGTGGCGGCACGGTCACTAACTATGGCTACACCTTC
TRBD2	-	TRBV5-1	TRBJ2-2	CASSWTLAGGNTGELFF	TGCGCCAGCAGCTGGACACTAGCGGGGGGTAACACCGGGGAGCTGTTTTTT
-	-	TRBV7-8	TRBJ1-6	CASSAPGELPLHF	TGTGCCAGCAGCGCCCCCGGGGAGCTGCCCCTCCACTTT
-	-	TRBV10-3	TRBJ1-6	CAISEYQGGGSPLHF	TGTGCCATCAGTGAGTATCAGGGTGGCGGATCACCCCTCCACTTT
-	-	TRBV9	TRBJ1-2	CASSVGQAYGYTF	TGTGCCAGCAGCGTAGGCCAGGCCTATGGCTACACCTTC
TRBD2	-	TRBV7-9	TRBJ2-5	CASSFLAGEGTQYF	TGTGCCAGCAGCTTCCTAGCGGGGGAGGGGACCCAGTACTTC
-	-	TRBV5-1	TRBJ1-3	CASSHRVGDSGNTIYF	TGCGCCAGCAGCCACAGGGTTGGGGACTCTGGAAACACCATATATTTT
TRBD1	-	TRBV5-1	TRBJ1-1	CASSWGTGEAFF	TGCGCCAGCAGCTGGGGGACAGGGGAAGCTTTCTTT
-	-	TRBV29-1	TRBJ2-2	CSGTGAGELFF	TGCAGCGGGACCGGGGCCGGGGAGCTGTTTTTT
TRBD2	once	TRBV4-3	TRBJ2-3	CASSQDGREAGGPGNTQYF	TGCGCCAGCAGCCAAGATGGGAGAGAGGCGGGGGGGCCAGGAAATACGCAGTATTTT
-	-	TRBV10-3	TRBJ1-1	CAISPGGAKLNTEAFF	TGTGCCATCAGCCCTGGCGGGGCGAAGCTGAACACTGAAGCTTTCTTT
-	-	TRBV19	TRBJ1-1	CASTGEAEAFF	TGTGCCAGTACCGGGGAGGCTGAAGCTTTCTTT
-	-	TRBV5-1	TRBJ2-5	CASSLGAGQETQYF	TGCGCCAGCAGCTTGGGGGCAGGGCAAGAGACCCAGTACTTC
-	-	TRBV5-1	TRBJ1-2	CASSIEAGGAFGYTF	TGCGCCAGCAGCATCGAGGCGGGAGGCGCCTTCGGCTACACCTTC
-	-	TRBV10-1	TRBJ1-1	CASSGGRGGENTEAFF	TGCGCCAGCAGTGGAGGTAGGGGGGGTGAGAACACTGAAGCTTTCTTT
-	-	TRBV20-1	TRBJ2-1	CSASQYNEQFF	TGCAGTGCTAGCCAGTACAATGAGCAGTTCTTC
TRBD1	-	TRBV5-6	TRBJ2-2	CASRLGQGRAGELFF	TGTGCCAGCAGACTCGGACAGGGGCGGGCCGGGGAGCTGTTTTTT
-	few	TRBV7-2	TRBJ1-2	CASSLSGIGYTF	TGTGCCAGCAGCTTATCAGGGATTGGCTACACCTTC
-	few	TRBV6-5	TRBJ2-1	CASSTPGRMGNEQFF	TGTGCCAGCAGTACCCCAGGGCGAATGGGCAATGAGCAGTTCTTC
-	-	TRBV2	TRBJ1-2	CASSEADSYYGYTF	TGTGCCAGCAGTGAAGCGGACAGTTACTATGGCTACACCTTC
TRBD1	-	TRBV6-5	TRBJ2-1	CASSYPFGTANNEQFF	TGTGCCAGCAGTTACCCCTTTGGGACAGCCAACAATGAGCAGTTCTTC
-	-	TRBV14	TRBJ1-2	CASSQDRDTYGYTF	TGTGCCAGCAGCCAAGATCGGGATACTTATGGCTACACCTTC
TRBD2	-	TRBV6-4	TRBJ2-3	CASSAELTSGGDTQYF	TGTGCCAGCAGCGCCGAATTGACTAGCGGGGGGGATACGCAGTATTTT
-	-	TRBV15	TRBJ1-5	CATSTRHRESQPQHF	TGTGCCACCAGCACCCGTCACAGGGAGAGTCAGCCCCAGCATTTT
-	-	TRBV7-2	TRBJ1-2	CASTGGAEYGYTF	TGTGCCAGCACAGGAGGGGCCGAGTATGGCTACACCTTC
TRBD2	-	TRBV29-1	TRBJ2-5	CSGTSGGREETQYF	TGCAGCGGGACTAGCGGGGGGAGGGAAGAGACCCAGTACTTC
-	-	TRBV5-4	TRBJ1-3	CASSLAGAGNTIYF	TGTGCCAGCAGCTTGGCAGGGGCCGGAAACACCATATATTTT
-	few	TRBV5-4	TRBJ2-7	CASSIPGAYEQYF	TGTGCCAGCAGCATCCCGGGGGCCTACGAGCAGTACTTC
-	once	TRBV7-6	TRBJ1-5	CASSLNPGQGNQPQHF	TGTGCCAGCAGCTTAAATCCGGGGCAGGGGAATCAGCCCCAGCATTTT
TRBD1	-	TRBV6-1	TRBJ1-5	CASSATGTGGQPQHF	TGTGCCAGCAGTGCAACCGGGACAGGGGGTCAGCCCCAGCATTTT
-	-	TRBV30	TRBJ1-1	CAWSVQQGATEAFF	TGTGCCTGGAGTGTACAACAGGGAGCCACTGAAGCTTTCTTT
TRBD1	-	TRBV10-3	TRBJ2-1	CAISATGGSYNEQFF	TGTGCCATCAGCGCTACAGGGGGCTCCTACAATGAGCAGTTCTTC
TRBD1	once	TRBV14	TRBJ1-1	CASSPRTGPGWNTEAFF	TGTGCCAGCAGCCCTCGGACAGGCCCGGGTTGGAACACTGAAGCTTTCTTT
-	few	TRBV5-8	TRBJ1-2	CASSLAGVGYGYTF	TGTGCCAGCAGCCTCGCAGGGGTAGGCTATGGCTACACCTTC
-	-	TRBV5-5	TRBJ1-2	CASSFLVPRKANYGYTF	TGTGCCAGCAGCTTTCTGGTTCCTAGAAAAGCTAACTATGGCTACACCTTC
-	-	TRBV5-6	TRBJ1-1	CASSSLTRTAMNTEAFF	TGTGCCAGCAGCAGCCTAACCCGGACAGCCATGAACACTGAAGCTTTCTTT
-	once	TRBV7-9	TRBJ1-6	CASSLDRALNSPLHF	TGTGCCAGCAGCTTAGACAGGGCCCTTAATTCACCCCTCCACTTT
TRBD2	-	TRBV7-3	TRBJ2-3	CASSQGTSRSTDTQYF	TGTGCCAGCAGCCAAGGGACTAGCAGAAGCACAGATACGCAGTATTTT
-	-	TRBV6-1	TRBJ1-3	CASSVSVPYPPTSGNTIYF	TGTGCCAGCAGTGTCTCGGTGCCCTACCCTCCAACTTCTGGAAACACCATATATTTT
-	few	TRBV5-6	TRBJ1-4	CASSLAGPTNEKLFF	TGTGCCAGCAGCTTGGCGGGTCCAACTAATGAAAAACTGTTTTTT
TRBD2	-	TRBV5-4	TRBJ2-5	CASSLGTSGGRGETQYF	TGTGCCAGCAGCTTGGGAACTAGCGGGGGGCGGGGGGAGACCCAGTACTTC
-	-	TRBV12-1	TRBJ2-2	CASSFVREVSGELFF	TGTGCCAGCAGCTTTGTAAGGGAGGTTTCCGGGGAGCTGTTTTTT
-	-	TRBV28	TRBJ2-3	CASSLSPSTDTQYF	TGTGCCAGCAGTTTAAGCCCCAGCACAGATACGCAGTATTTT
-	-	TRBV29-1	TRBJ1-1	CSVEPTGNTEAFF	TGCAGCGTTGAGCCCACGGGGAACACTGAAGCTTTCTTT
-	-	TRBV6-1	TRBJ1-1	CASSGTGSQAGLF	TGTGCCAGCAGCGGTACCGGCTCGCAGGCGGGACTATTT